This TCR beta chain was found in a study of cytomegalovirus exposure and HLA in healthy donors. Study-wide results and caveats: A few chains tied to CMV proved CMV antigen-specific in vitro. Reports described diagnosis of cytomegalovirus status by the classifier as highly specific and sensitive. It was approximately 170 TCR beta chains that were listed as cytomegalovirus-associated.

The germline V gene encodes CDR1 MGHRA and CDR2 YSYEKL. V lost 4 bases and J 5 bases, leaving 11 bases between the germline ends. This CDR3 spans 13 amino acids. Profiled with immunoSEQ multiplex PCR; TCRdb holds only in-frame clones, not every one. Altogether 57,000 or so clones are present, roughly 94% being singletons, with the ten largest covering approximately 2.3%. A word on this clone: The antigen remains undetermined.

This receptor was obtained from a man younger than 35 in good health and CMV-seronegative. The chain couples TRBV4-1 to TRBJ2-5; D possibly corresponds to TRBD2 (6 bases). Sample: PBMCs. CDR3 bases: TGCGCCAGCAGCCCGGAGGGCCCGGAGACCCAGTACTTC. Its protein is CASSPEGPETQYF.